This is a list of T cell receptor beta chains from one sample in a study of T-cell memory formation after mild COVID-19. TCRdb passed the 5' RACE reads through MiXCR, listing each CDR3 protein once. The sample holds approximately 240,000 distinct CDR3 sequences, about 16% seen once. Sequences were obtained from PBMCs or a T cell subset sorted from them (not recorded which). These receptors were collected from a man aged 18 to 35 who had mild COVID-19 (a few samples of this study predate the infection). Cell type and time point are not known. Each CDR3 is given with its conserved first and last residue. Fields, in order: clone size, J gene, V gene, D gene, CDR3 DNA, CDR3 protein. The D gene is left open where the match is weak. Clone size is stated in some rows and not others, as once, few, many or a class when expanded.

abundance: few
j_gene: TRBJ1-2
v_gene: TRBV7-2
d_gene: .
CDR3nt: TGTGCCAGCAGCTCGCAGCCGTATGGCTACACCTTC
CDR3aa: CASSSQPYGYTF

abundance: few
j_gene: TRBJ1-6
v_gene: TRBV4-2
d_gene: .
CDR3nt: TGTGCCAGCAGCCAAGATTGGGGATTGAGAACCCTCCACTTT
CDR3aa: CASSQDWGLRTLHF

abundance: few
j_gene: TRBJ2-3
v_gene: TRBV3-1
d_gene: TRBD2
CDR3nt: TGTGCCAGCAGCGGGGGGGAGGAGGCAGATACGCAGTATTTT
CDR3aa: CASSGGEEADTQYF

abundance: .
j_gene: TRBJ2-2
v_gene: TRBV20-1
d_gene: .
CDR3nt: TGCAGTGTACAGAGAAACGCCGGGGAGCTGTTTTTT
CDR3aa: CSVQRNAGELFF

abundance: few
j_gene: TRBJ2-5
v_gene: TRBV2
d_gene: .
CDR3nt: TGTGCCAGCAGATGGGGGGTCGAAGAGACCCAGTACTTC
CDR3aa: CASRWGVEETQYF

abundance: few
j_gene: TRBJ2-7
v_gene: TRBV5-1
d_gene: .
CDR3nt: TGCGCCAGCAGCTCGGACAGTGACAGCTACGAGCAGTACTTC
CDR3aa: CASSSDSDSYEQYF

abundance: .
j_gene: TRBJ2-2
v_gene: TRBV28
d_gene: TRBD2
CDR3nt: TGTGCCTCGGGGGGGGCCACCGGGGAGCTGTTTTTT
CDR3aa: CASGGATGELFF

abundance: few
j_gene: TRBJ2-5
v_gene: TRBV15
d_gene: .
CDR3nt: TGTGCCACCACACACGGGACTTCGGGACAAGAGACCCAGTACTTC
CDR3aa: CATTHGTSGQETQYF

abundance: .
j_gene: TRBJ2-3
v_gene: TRBV19
d_gene: .
CDR3nt: TGTGCCAGTAGTATATCGAGGGCAACGGATACGCAGTATTTT
CDR3aa: CASSISRATDTQYF

abundance: few
j_gene: TRBJ2-7
v_gene: TRBV6-5
d_gene: .
CDR3nt: TGTGCCAGCAGTCCCGACCGGGATTTCTACGAGCAGTACTTC
CDR3aa: CASSPDRDFYEQYF

abundance: few
j_gene: TRBJ1-1
v_gene: TRBV6-5
d_gene: .
CDR3nt: TGTGCCAGCAGTTACACTTACAGGGTACCATTAAACACTGAAGCTTTCTTT
CDR3aa: CASSYTYRVPLNTEAFF

abundance: .
j_gene: TRBJ1-2
v_gene: TRBV7-2
d_gene: .
CDR3nt: TGTGCCAGCAGCTTAGCCCCTCACTACAGACAAGCTAACTATGGCTACACCTTC
CDR3aa: CASSLAPHYRQANYGYTF

abundance: few
j_gene: TRBJ1-2
v_gene: TRBV20-1
d_gene: .
CDR3nt: TGCAGAACCTCGGGGACCCCAGGCTATGGCTACACCTTC
CDR3aa: CRTSGTPGYGYTF

abundance: .
j_gene: TRBJ2-2
v_gene: TRBV24-1
d_gene: TRBD1
CDR3nt: TGTGCCACCAGTGATTTTGTGTCGGGACAGGGGCGGACCGGGGAGCTGTTTTTT
CDR3aa: CATSDFVSGQGRTGELFF

abundance: .
j_gene: TRBJ1-3
v_gene: TRBV3-1
d_gene: .
CDR3nt: TGTGCCAGCAGCTTAGCCAGGGGTTCTGGAAACACCATATATTTT
CDR3aa: CASSLARGSGNTIYF

abundance: few
j_gene: TRBJ2-7
v_gene: TRBV11-2
d_gene: .
CDR3nt: TGTGCCAGCAGCTTTATCCAGAACTACGAGCAGTACTTC
CDR3aa: CASSFIQNYEQYF

abundance: .
j_gene: TRBJ1-2
v_gene: TRBV12-3/TRBV12-4
d_gene: .
CDR3nt: TGTGCCAGCAGTTTGCAACAGGGTTACGATGGCTACACCTTC
CDR3aa: CASSLQQGYDGYTF

abundance: .
j_gene: TRBJ2-1
v_gene: TRBV11-3
d_gene: .
CDR3nt: TGTGCCAGCAGCTCACAAACAGGGTCTGAGCAGTTCTTC
CDR3aa: CASSSQTGSEQFF

abundance: few
j_gene: TRBJ2-5
v_gene: TRBV5-8
d_gene: TRBD1
CDR3nt: TGTGCCAGCAGCTGGGGGACAGTTAGTGAGACCCAGTACTTC
CDR3aa: CASSWGTVSETQYF

abundance: medium-sized
j_gene: TRBJ1-1
v_gene: TRBV3-1
d_gene: .
CDR3nt: TGTGCCAGCAGCCCCCGGGGCAGGAGGGCTTTCTTT
CDR3aa: CASSPRGRRAFF

abundance: .
j_gene: TRBJ1-5
v_gene: TRBV28
d_gene: .
CDR3nt: TGTGCCAGCCGGTCGTTGAGACCGGCTCAGCCCCAGCATTTT
CDR3aa: CASRSLRPAQPQHF

abundance: .
j_gene: TRBJ2-5
v_gene: TRBV10-3
d_gene: TRBD2
CDR3nt: TGTGCCATCAGTGAGTTAATGGCGGGGGGCTCCCAAGAGACCCAGTACTTC
CDR3aa: CAISELMAGGSQETQYF

abundance: .
j_gene: TRBJ2-1
v_gene: TRBV2
d_gene: TRBD1
CDR3nt: TGTGCCAGCAGCCCGGACAGGGGCGGGGAGCAGTTCTTC
CDR3aa: CASSPDRGGEQFF

abundance: .
j_gene: TRBJ2-2
v_gene: TRBV7-9
d_gene: .
CDR3nt: TGTGCCAGCAGTCCAACGCGGGTCGCGAACACCGGGGAGCTGTTTTTT
CDR3aa: CASSPTRVANTGELFF

abundance: few
j_gene: TRBJ1-4
v_gene: TRBV7-2
d_gene: TRBD1
CDR3nt: TGTGCCAGCAGCTTCAGGACAGGGAATGAAAAACTGTTTTTT
CDR3aa: CASSFRTGNEKLFF

abundance: few
j_gene: TRBJ1-2
v_gene: TRBV27
d_gene: TRBD1
CDR3nt: TGTGCCAGCAGTTTGCCGGGACAGCTCTATGGCTACACCTTC
CDR3aa: CASSLPGQLYGYTF

abundance: few
j_gene: TRBJ1-2
v_gene: TRBV28
d_gene: .
CDR3nt: TGTGCCAGCACCACCTGGGGCACTATGGGCTACACCTTC
CDR3aa: CASTTWGTMGYTF

abundance: .
j_gene: TRBJ1-1
v_gene: TRBV5-1
d_gene: TRBD1
CDR3nt: TGCGCCAGCAGCTTGGATGGACAGGTCCGAGGTGAAGCTTTCTTT
CDR3aa: CASSLDGQVRGEAFF

abundance: few
j_gene: TRBJ2-3
v_gene: TRBV4-2
d_gene: TRBD2
CDR3nt: TGTGCCAGCAGCACTCAAATCGGGGGGGCTACAGATACGCAGTATTTT
CDR3aa: CASSTQIGGATDTQYF

abundance: .
j_gene: TRBJ1-1
v_gene: TRBV4-1
d_gene: TRBD1
CDR3nt: TGCGCCAGCAGCCAGGCGAGCGACAGGGGAAACACTGAAGCTTTCTTT
CDR3aa: CASSQASDRGNTEAFF

abundance: .
j_gene: TRBJ2-5
v_gene: TRBV4-3
d_gene: TRBD1
CDR3nt: TGCGCCAGCAGCCAAGAGCCTGACAGGGGACAAGAGACCCAGTACTTC
CDR3aa: CASSQEPDRGQETQYF

abundance: .
j_gene: TRBJ1-5
v_gene: TRBV4-1
d_gene: .
CDR3nt: TGCGCCAGCAGCCAAGACCTGGGACGGCCGGCCAATCAGCCCCAGCATTTT
CDR3aa: CASSQDLGRPANQPQHF

abundance: .
j_gene: TRBJ1-5
v_gene: TRBV12-3/TRBV12-4
d_gene: .
CDR3nt: TGTGCCAGCAGTCGGGGTTCGTGGCACCAGCATTTT
CDR3aa: CASSRGSWHQHF

abundance: few
j_gene: TRBJ2-5
v_gene: TRBV5-1
d_gene: .
CDR3nt: TGCGCCAGCAGCCCCCAGTCGGGGGAGGTGACCCAGTACTTC
CDR3aa: CASSPQSGEVTQYF

abundance: .
j_gene: TRBJ2-3
v_gene: TRBV19
d_gene: TRBD2
CDR3nt: TGTGCTACGGGGGGTAGAACAGATACGCAGTATTTT
CDR3aa: CATGGRTDTQYF

abundance: few
j_gene: TRBJ2-1
v_gene: TRBV20-1
d_gene: .
CDR3nt: TGCAGTGCTAGAAAGCTCGGGGACCTCAGCTCCTACAATGAGCAGTTCTTC
CDR3aa: CSARKLGDLSSYNEQFF

abundance: few
j_gene: TRBJ2-4
v_gene: TRBV7-2
d_gene: .
CDR3nt: TGTGCCAGCGGATCGCTCTCGTCCAAAAACATTCAGTACTTC
CDR3aa: CASGSLSSKNIQYF

abundance: .
j_gene: TRBJ2-5
v_gene: TRBV20-1
d_gene: .
CDR3nt: TGCAGTGCTAGAATAGGGAAAGAGACCCAGTACTTC
CDR3aa: CSARIGKETQYF

abundance: .
j_gene: TRBJ2-1
v_gene: TRBV23-1
d_gene: .
CDR3nt: TGCGCCAGCAGCAGAACCAGGGTTAAGGAGCAGTTCTTC
CDR3aa: CASSRTRVKEQFF

abundance: few
j_gene: TRBJ1-6
v_gene: TRBV7-3
d_gene: .
CDR3nt: TGTGCCAGCAGCTCCATCGGGGGGAATACACCCCTCCACTTT
CDR3aa: CASSSIGGNTPLHF

abundance: few
j_gene: TRBJ1-4
v_gene: TRBV15
d_gene: TRBD1
CDR3nt: TGTGCCACCAGCCGGGACAGCACATACGAAAAACTGTTTTTT
CDR3aa: CATSRDSTYEKLFF

abundance: few
j_gene: TRBJ1-1
v_gene: TRBV7-2
d_gene: .
CDR3nt: TGTGCCAGCACCTTTCAGGGGCTGACTGAAGCTTTCTTT
CDR3aa: CASTFQGLTEAFF

abundance: few
j_gene: TRBJ2-7
v_gene: TRBV28
d_gene: TRBD2
CDR3nt: TGTGCCAGCAGGGAGCGGGGGAGCTCCTACGAGCAGTACTTC
CDR3aa: CASRERGSSYEQYF

abundance: .
j_gene: TRBJ1-1
v_gene: TRBV9
d_gene: TRBD1
CDR3nt: TGTGCCAGCAGCTTAGGACAGGGGGATTTCACTGAAGCTTTCTTT
CDR3aa: CASSLGQGDFTEAFF

abundance: few
j_gene: TRBJ2-2
v_gene: TRBV11-2
d_gene: .
CDR3nt: TGTGCCAGCAGCCGAAACCTGGGATCGGCCGTCACCGGGGAGCTGTTTTTT
CDR3aa: CASSRNLGSAVTGELFF

abundance: few
j_gene: TRBJ2-5
v_gene: TRBV15
d_gene: .
CDR3nt: TGTGCCACCAGCGACCCGGCGGGGTACCAAGAGACCCAGTACTTC
CDR3aa: CATSDPAGYQETQYF

abundance: few
j_gene: TRBJ1-3
v_gene: TRBV15
d_gene: .
CDR3nt: TGTGCCACCAGCAGAGAGGTCGTCAACTCTGGAAACACCATATATTTT
CDR3aa: CATSREVVNSGNTIYF

abundance: many
j_gene: TRBJ2-2
v_gene: TRBV6-5
d_gene: .
CDR3nt: TGTGCCAGCAGTACCCCCCAGGGAGGCACCAGGACCGGGGAGCTGTTTTTT
CDR3aa: CASSTPQGGTRTGELFF

abundance: few
j_gene: TRBJ2-3
v_gene: TRBV27
d_gene: TRBD1
CDR3nt: TGTGCCAGCAGTCTACAGCCCCGGGACAGGGGGCTTGCAGATACGCAGTATTTT
CDR3aa: CASSLQPRDRGLADTQYF

abundance: many
j_gene: TRBJ2-5
v_gene: TRBV27
d_gene: .
CDR3nt: TGTGCCAGCAGTTCCCCGGCGAGCCTAGAGACCCAGTACTTC
CDR3aa: CASSSPASLETQYF

abundance: .
j_gene: TRBJ2-7
v_gene: TRBV10-3
d_gene: TRBD2
CDR3nt: TGTGCCATCAGTGAGTCCCAGCGGGGTACCTACGAGCAGTACTTC
CDR3aa: CAISESQRGTYEQYF

abundance: few
j_gene: TRBJ2-5
v_gene: TRBV20-1
d_gene: TRBD1
CDR3nt: TGCAGTGCTATGGGTGGGACAGAAGAGACCCAGTACTTC
CDR3aa: CSAMGGTEETQYF

abundance: few
j_gene: TRBJ2-5
v_gene: TRBV7-2
d_gene: TRBD2
CDR3nt: TGTGCCAGCAGCCTCTCACGGAGCGGGGGGGCTATGGAGACCCAGTACTTC
CDR3aa: CASSLSRSGGAMETQYF